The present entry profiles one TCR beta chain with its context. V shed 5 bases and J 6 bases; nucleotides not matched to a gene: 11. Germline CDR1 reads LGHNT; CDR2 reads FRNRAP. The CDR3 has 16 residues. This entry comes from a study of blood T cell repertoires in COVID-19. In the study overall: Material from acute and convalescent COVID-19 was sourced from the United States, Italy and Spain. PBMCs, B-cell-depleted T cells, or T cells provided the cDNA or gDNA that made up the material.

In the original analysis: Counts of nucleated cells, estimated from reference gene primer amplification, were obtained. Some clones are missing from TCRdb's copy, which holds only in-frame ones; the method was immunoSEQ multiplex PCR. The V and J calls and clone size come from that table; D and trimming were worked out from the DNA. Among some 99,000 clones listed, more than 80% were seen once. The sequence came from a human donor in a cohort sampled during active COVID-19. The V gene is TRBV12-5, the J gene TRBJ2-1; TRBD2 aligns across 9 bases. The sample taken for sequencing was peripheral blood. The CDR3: CASGRRLAGGINEQFF. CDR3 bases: TGTGCTAGTGGTCGTCGTCTCGCGGGGGGGATCAATGAGCAGTTCTTC. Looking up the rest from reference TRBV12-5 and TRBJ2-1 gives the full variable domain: DARVTQTPRHKVTEMGQEVTMRCQPILGHNTVFWYRQTMMQGLELLAYFRNRAPLDDSGMPKDRFSAEMPDATLATLKIQPSEPRDSAVYFCASGRRLAGGINEQFFGPGTRLTVL.